This T cell receptor beta chain was captured in a study of T cell changes during pregnancy in multiple sclerosis. TCRdb's table, derived via immunoSEQ multiplex PCR, lists solely in-frame clones and lacks some. The sample records roughly 72,000 clones, more than 90% being singletons. The input for sequencing was CD4+ T cells from peripheral blood mononuclear cells, taken before pregnancy. The receptor was isolated from a female donor with multiple sclerosis, enrolled in a pregnancy study.

Here the CDR3 reads CASSLQGKTGNTIYF. The CDR3 DNA follows: TGCGCCAGCAGCTTGCAGGGCAAAACTGGAAACACCATATATTTT. The chain uses TRBV5-1 and TRBJ1-3; weak D call: TRBD1 (5 bases). This CDR3 region has 15 residues. V was shortened by 1 base and J by 2 bases, with 10 bases between the two germline ends. The germline V gene has CDR1 SGHRS and CDR2 YFSETQ.